The T cell receptor (beta chain) under discussion was sequenced for a study of metastatic and nonmetastatic thyroid tumors. TCRdb re-analyzed the PCR reads using MiXCR. This sample yields fewer than 50,000 clones, of which less than 35% are seen a single time; nearly 10% belongs to the top ten. Not a single patient had been given any form of treatment at any point before undergoing thyroid surgery. The CDR3 runs to 17 residues. Trimming at V came to 1 base and at J to 2 bases, leaving 6 bases not matched to a gene. Germline loops: CDR1 DFQATT, CDR2 SNEGSKA (reference sequence). This clone was detected ten times or more.

The sequenced sample consisted of blood. The V call is TRBV20-1, the J call TRBJ1-4, with 11 bases matching TRBD1. This TCR came from a male donor with papillary thyroid cancer or a benign thyroid nodule (not recorded which). Some clones in this sample may be carry-over from other donors' samples. This CDR3 is CSARGEGQGVTNEKLFF. Here the CDR3 DNA reads TGCAGTGCTAGAGGGGAGGGACAGGGGGTGACTAATGAAAAACTGTTTTTT.